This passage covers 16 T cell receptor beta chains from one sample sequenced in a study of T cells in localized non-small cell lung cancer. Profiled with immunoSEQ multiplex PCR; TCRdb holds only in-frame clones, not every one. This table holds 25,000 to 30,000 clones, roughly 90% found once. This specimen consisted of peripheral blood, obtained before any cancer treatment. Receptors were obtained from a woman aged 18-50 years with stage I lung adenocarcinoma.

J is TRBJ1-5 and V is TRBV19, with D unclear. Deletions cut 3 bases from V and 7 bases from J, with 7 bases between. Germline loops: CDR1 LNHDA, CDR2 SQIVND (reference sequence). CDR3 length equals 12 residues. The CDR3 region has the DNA TGTGCCAGTAGTATGATGAGCCAGCCCCAGCATTTT. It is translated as CASSMMSQPQHF. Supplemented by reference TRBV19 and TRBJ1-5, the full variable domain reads DGGITQSPKYLFRKEGQNVTLSCEQNLNHDAMYWYRQDPGQGLRLIYYSQIVNDFQKGDIAEGYSVSREKKESFPLTVTSAQKNPTAFYLCASSMMSQPQHFGDGTRLSIL.

The DNA for the CDR3 is TGCGCCAGCAGCCAAACGCCCGGGACATATAGCAATCAGCCCCAGCATTTT. It specifies CASSQTPGTYSNQPQHF. The chain links TRBV4-1 to TRBJ1-5; D may be TRBD1 (6 bases). This CDR3 region has 17 residues. Germline assignment: CDR1 MGHRA and CDR2 YSYEKL. Trimming took off 2 bases at V and 0 bases at J, with 14 bases between the two ends.

The CDR3 here is CASARGADLNQPQHF. The DNA for the CDR3 is TGTGCCAGTGCCAGGGGGGCAGACCTTAATCAGCCCCAGCATTTT. This chain joins TRBV19 and TRBJ1-5, with TRBD1 matching 7 bases. The CDR3 consists of 15 residues. The V gene end was trimmed by 8 bases and the J gene end by 4 bases; junction bases not matched to a gene: 11. CDR1 and CDR2 from the germline V gene are LNHDA and SQIVND (reference sequence).

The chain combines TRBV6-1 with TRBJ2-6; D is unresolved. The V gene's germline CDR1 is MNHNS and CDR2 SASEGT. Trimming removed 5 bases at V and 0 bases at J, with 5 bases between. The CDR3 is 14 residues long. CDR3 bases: TGTGCCAGCAGTCGAAGCTCTGGGGCCAACGTCCTGACTTTC. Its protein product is CASSRSSGANVLTF.

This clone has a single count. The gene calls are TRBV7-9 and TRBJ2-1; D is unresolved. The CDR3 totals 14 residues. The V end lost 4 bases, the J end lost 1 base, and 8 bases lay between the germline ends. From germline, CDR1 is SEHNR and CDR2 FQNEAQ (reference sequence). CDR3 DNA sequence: TGTGCCAGCAGCTCCTGGACGTCCTACAATGAGCAGTTCTTC. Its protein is CASSSWTSYNEQFF.

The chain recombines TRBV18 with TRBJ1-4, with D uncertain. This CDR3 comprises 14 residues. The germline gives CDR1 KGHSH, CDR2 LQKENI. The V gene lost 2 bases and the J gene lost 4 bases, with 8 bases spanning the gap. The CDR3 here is CASSPGSYNEKLFF. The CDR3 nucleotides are TGTGCCAGCTCACCAGGCAGCTATAATGAAAAACTGTTTTTT.

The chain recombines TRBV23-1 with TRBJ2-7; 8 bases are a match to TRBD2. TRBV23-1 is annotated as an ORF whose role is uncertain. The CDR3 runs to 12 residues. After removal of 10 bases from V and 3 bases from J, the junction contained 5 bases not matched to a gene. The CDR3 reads CATTGGHYEQYF. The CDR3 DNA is TGCGCCACCACGGGGGGGCACTACGAGCAGTACTTC.

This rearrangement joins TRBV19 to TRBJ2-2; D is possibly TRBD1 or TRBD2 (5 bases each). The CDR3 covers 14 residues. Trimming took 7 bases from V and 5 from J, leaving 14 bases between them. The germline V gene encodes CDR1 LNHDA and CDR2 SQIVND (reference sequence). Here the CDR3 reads CASNNRPGTGELFF. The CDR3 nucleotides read TGTGCCAGTAACAACAGGCCGGGGACCGGGGAGCTGTTTTTT.

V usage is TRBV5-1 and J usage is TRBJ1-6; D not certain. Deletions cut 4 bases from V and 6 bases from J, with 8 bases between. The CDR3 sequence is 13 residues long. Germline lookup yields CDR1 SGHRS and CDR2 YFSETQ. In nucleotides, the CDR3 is TGCGCCAGCAGCCCCGAGGGTAATTCACCCCTCCACTTT. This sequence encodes CASSPEGNSPLHF.

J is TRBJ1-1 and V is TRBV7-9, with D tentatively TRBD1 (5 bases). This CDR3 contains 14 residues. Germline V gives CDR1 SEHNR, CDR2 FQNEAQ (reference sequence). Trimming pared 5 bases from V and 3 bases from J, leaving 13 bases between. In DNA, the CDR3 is TGTGCCAGCAGCCGACAGAGAGGGGACACTGAAGCTTTCTTT. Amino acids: CASSRQRGDTEAFF.

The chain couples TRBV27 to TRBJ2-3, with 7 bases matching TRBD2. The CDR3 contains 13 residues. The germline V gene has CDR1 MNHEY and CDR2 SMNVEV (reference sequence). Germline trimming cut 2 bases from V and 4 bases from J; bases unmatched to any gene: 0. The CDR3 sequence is CASSLAGADTQYF. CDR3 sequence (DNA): TGTGCCAGCAGTTTAGCGGGAGCAGATACGCAGTATTTT.

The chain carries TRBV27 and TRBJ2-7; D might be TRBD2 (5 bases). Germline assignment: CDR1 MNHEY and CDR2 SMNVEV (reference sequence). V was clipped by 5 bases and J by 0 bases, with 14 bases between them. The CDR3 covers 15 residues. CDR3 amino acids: CASSLDGSASYEQYF. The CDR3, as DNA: TGTGCCAGCAGTCTCGACGGTAGCGCCTCCTACGAGCAGTACTTC.

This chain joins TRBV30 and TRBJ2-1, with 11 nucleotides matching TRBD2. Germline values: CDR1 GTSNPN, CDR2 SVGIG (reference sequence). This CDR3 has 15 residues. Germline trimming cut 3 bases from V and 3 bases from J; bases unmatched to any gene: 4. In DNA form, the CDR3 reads TGTGCCTGGAGCGTTCTAGCGGGAGGCTACAATGAGCAGTTCTTC. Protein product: CAWSVLAGGYNEQFF. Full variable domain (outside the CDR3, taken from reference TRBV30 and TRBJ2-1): SQTIHQWPATLVQPVGSPLSLECTVEGTSNPNLYWYRQAAGRGLQLLFYSVGIGQISSEVPQNLSASRPQDRQFILSSKKLLLSDSGFYLCAWSVLAGGYNEQFFGPGTRLTVL.

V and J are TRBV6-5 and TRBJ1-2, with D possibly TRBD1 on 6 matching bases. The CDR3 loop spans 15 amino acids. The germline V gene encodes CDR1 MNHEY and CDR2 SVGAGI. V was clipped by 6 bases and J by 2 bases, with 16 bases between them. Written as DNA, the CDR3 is TGTGCCAGCAGCCAGGGACACAATGGGAACTATGGCTACACCTTC. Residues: CASSQGHNGNYGYTF.

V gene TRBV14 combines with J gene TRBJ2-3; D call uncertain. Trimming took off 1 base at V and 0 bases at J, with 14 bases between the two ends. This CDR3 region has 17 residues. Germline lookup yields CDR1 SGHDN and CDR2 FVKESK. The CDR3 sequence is CASSQGTLTASTDTQYF. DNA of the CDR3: TGTGCCAGCAGCCAAGGCACACTAACGGCTAGCACAGATACGCAGTATTTT. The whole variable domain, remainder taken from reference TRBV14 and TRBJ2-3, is EAGVTQFPSHSVIEKGQTVTLRCDPISGHDNLYWYRRVMGKEIKFLLHFVKESKQDESGMPNNRFLAERTGGTYSTLKVQPAELEDSGVYFCASSQGTLTASTDTQYFGPGTRLTVL.

The CDR3 spells CASSQESRDTIYF. The CDR3 DNA reads TGTGCCAGCAGCCAAGAATCCAGAGACACCATATATTTT. J is TRBJ1-3 and V is TRBV4-2, with no clear D. Germline V CDR1 and CDR2: LGHNA, YNFKEQ. This CDR3 is 13 amino acids long. With 0 bases removed from V and 8 bases from J, the gap between germline ends came to 8 bases.